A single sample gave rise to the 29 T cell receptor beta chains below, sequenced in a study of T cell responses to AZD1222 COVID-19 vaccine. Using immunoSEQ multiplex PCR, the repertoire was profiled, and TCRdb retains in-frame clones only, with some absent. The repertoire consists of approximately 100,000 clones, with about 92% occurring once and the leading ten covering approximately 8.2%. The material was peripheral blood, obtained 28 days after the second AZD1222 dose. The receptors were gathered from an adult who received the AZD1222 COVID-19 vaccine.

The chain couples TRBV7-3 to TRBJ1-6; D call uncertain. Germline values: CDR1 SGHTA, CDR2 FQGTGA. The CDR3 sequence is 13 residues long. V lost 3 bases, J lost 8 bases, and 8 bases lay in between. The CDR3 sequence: CASSLGRDSPLHF. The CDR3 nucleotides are TGTGCCAGCAGCTTGGGCCGTGATTCACCCCTCCACTTT.

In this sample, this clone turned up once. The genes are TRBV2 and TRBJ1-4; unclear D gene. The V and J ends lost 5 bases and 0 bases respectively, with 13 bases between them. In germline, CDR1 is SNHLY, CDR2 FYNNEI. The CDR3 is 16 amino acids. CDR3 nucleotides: TGTGCCAGCAGTCCCCCTCCGTCTGCAACTAATGAAAAACTGTTTTTT. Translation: CASSPPPSATNEKLFF. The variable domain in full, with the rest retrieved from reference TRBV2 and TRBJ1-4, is EPEVTQTPSHQVTQMGQEVILRCVPISNHLYFYWYRQILGQKVEFLVSFYNNEISEKSEIFDDQFSVERPDGSNFTLKIRSTKLEDSAMYFCASSPPPSATNEKLFFGSGTQLSVL.

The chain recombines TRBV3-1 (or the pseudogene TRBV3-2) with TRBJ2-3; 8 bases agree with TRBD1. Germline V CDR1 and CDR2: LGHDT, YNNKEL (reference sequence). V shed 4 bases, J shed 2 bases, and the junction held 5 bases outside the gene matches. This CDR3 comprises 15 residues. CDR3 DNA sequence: TGTGCCAGCAGCCTGACAGGGGTCTACACAGATACGCAGTATTTT. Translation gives CASSLTGVYTDTQYF.

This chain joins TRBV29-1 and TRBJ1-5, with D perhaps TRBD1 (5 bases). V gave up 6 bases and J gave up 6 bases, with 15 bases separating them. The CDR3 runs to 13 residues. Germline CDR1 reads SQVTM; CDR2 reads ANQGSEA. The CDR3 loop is CSVVDNDGQPQHF. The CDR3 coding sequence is TGCAGCGTCGTGGACAACGACGGTCAGCCCCAGCATTTT.

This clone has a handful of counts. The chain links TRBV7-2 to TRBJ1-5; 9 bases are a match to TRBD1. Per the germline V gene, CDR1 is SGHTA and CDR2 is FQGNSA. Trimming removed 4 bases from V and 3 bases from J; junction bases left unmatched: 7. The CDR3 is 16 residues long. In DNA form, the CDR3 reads TGTGCCAGCAGCTCCTTTGGACAGGGGAACAATCAGCCCCAGCATTTT. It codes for CASSSFGQGNNQPQHF.

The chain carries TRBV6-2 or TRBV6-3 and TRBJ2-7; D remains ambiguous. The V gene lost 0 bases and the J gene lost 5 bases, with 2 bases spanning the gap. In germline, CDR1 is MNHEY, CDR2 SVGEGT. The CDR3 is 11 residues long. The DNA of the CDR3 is TGTGCCAGCAGTTACTCGAACGAGCAGTACTTC. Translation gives CASSYSNEQYF.

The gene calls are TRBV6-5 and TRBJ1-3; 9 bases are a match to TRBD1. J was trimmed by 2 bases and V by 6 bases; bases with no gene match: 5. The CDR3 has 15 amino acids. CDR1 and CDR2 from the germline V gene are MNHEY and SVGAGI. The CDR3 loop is CASSQNRGPGNTIYF. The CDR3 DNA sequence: TGTGCCAGCAGCCAGAACAGGGGGCCTGGAAACACCATATATTTT.

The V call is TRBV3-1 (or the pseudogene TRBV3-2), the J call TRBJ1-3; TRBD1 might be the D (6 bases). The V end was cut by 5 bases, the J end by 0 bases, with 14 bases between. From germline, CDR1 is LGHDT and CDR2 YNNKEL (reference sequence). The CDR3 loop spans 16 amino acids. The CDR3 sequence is CASSSDRTFSGNTIYF. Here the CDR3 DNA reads TGTGCCAGCAGCTCCGACAGGACCTTCTCTGGAAACACCATATATTTT.

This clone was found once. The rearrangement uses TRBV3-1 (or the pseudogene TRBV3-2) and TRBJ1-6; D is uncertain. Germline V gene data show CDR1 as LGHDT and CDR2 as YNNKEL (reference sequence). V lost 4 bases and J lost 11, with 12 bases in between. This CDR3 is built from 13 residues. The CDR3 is CASSLAGRAPLHF. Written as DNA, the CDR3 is TGTGCCAGCAGCCTTGCCGGGAGGGCACCCCTCCACTTT.

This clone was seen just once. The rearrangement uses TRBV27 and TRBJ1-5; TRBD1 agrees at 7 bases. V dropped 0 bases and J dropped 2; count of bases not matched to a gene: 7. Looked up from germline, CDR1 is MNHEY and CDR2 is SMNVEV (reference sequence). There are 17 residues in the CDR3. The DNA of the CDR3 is TGTGCCAGCAGTTTATCAGGGGGCTTAAGGGGCAATCAGCCCCAGCATTTT. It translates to CASSLSGGLRGNQPQHF.

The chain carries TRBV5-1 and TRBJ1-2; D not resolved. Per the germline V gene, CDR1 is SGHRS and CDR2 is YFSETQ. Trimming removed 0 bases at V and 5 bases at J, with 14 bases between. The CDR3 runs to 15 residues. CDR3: CASSLAPYEGYGYTF. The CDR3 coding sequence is TGCGCCAGCAGCTTGGCACCCTACGAGGGTTATGGCTACACCTTC.

CDR3 DNA: TGTGCCAGCAGCTTAGAACAGGGTCGGAACTATGGCTACACCTTC. Translating it yields CASSLEQGRNYGYTF. V and J are TRBV7-2 and TRBJ1-2; D perhaps matches TRBD1 (6 bases). Germline V lookup: CDR1 SGHTA, CDR2 FQGNSA. CDR3 length: 15 amino acids. Trimming took off 1 base at V and 2 bases at J, with 11 bases between the two ends.

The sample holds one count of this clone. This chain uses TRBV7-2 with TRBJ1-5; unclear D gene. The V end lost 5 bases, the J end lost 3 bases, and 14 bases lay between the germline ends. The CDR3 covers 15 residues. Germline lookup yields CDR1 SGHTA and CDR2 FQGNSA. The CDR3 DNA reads TGTGCCAGCAGCCCCGCCGGAGGAAACAATCAGCCCCAGCATTTT. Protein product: CASSPAGGNNQPQHF.

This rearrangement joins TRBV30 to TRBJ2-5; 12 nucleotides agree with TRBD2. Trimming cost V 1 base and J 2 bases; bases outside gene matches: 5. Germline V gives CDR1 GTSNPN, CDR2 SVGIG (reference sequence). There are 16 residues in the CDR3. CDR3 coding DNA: TGTGCCTGGAGTGCCATCACTAGCGGGGGGCAAGAGACCCAGTACTTC. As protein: CAWSAITSGGQETQYF.

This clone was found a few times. The DNA for the CDR3 is TGTGCCAGCAGCCTCGTGGGCACGGAAGGTTACGAGCAGTACTTC. Residues: CASSLVGTEGYEQYF. The rearrangement uses TRBV7-8 and TRBJ2-7, with D unresolved. V gave up 5 bases and J gave up 4 bases, with 18 bases separating them. The CDR3 totals 15 residues. CDR1 and CDR2 from the germline V gene are SGHVS and FQNEAQ.

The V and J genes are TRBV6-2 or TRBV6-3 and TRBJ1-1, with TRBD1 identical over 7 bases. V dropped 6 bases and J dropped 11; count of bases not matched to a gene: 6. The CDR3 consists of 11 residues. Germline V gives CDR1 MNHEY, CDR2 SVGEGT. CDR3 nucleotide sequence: TGTGCCAGCAGCGCCGGGACAGCCGCTTTCTTT. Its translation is CASSAGTAAFF.

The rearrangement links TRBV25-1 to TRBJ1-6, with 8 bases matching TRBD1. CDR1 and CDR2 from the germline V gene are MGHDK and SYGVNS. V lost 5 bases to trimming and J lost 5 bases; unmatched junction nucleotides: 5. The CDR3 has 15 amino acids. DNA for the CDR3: TGTGCCAGCAGTTTCCGACAGGGGAATAATTCACCCCTCCACTTT. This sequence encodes CASSFRQGNNSPLHF. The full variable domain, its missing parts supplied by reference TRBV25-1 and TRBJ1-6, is EADIYQTPRYLVIGTGKKITLECSQTMGHDKMYWYQQDPGMELHLIHYSYGVNSTEKGDLSSESTVSRIRTEHFPLTLESARPSHTSQYLCASSFRQGNNSPLHFGNGTRLTVT.

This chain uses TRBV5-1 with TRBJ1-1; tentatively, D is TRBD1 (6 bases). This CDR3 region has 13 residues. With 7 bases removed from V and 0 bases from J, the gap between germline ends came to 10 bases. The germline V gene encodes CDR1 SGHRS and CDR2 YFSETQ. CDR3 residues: CASAGTLNTEAFF. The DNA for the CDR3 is TGCGCCAGCGCCGGGACATTGAACACTGAAGCTTTCTTT. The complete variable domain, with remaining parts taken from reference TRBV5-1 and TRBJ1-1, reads KAGVTQTPRYLIKTRGQQVTLSCSPISGHRSVSWYQQTPGQGLQFLFEYFSETQRNKGNFPGRFSGRQFSNSRSEMNVSTLELGDSALYLCASAGTLNTEAFFGQGTRLTVV.

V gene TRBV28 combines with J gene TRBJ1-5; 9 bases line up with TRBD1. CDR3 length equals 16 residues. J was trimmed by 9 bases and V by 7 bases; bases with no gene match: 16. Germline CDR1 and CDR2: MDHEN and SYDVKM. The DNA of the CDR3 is TGTGCCAGCAACCCCACCGGGACAGGGACAAGGAGGCCCCAGCATTTT. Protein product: CASNPTGTGTRRPQHF.

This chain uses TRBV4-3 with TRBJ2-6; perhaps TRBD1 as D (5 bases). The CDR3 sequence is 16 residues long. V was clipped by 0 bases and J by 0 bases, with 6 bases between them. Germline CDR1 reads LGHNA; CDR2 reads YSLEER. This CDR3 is CASSQDQGSGANVLTF. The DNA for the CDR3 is TGCGCCAGCAGCCAAGACCAGGGCTCTGGGGCCAACGTCCTGACTTTC.

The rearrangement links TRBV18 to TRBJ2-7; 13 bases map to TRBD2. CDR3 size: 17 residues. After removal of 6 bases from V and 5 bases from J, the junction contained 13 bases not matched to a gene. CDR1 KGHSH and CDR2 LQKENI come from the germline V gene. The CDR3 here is CASSLLPLAGGRDEQYF. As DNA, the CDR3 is TGTGCCAGCTCCCTCCTCCCACTAGCGGGGGGGCGAGACGAGCAGTACTTC.

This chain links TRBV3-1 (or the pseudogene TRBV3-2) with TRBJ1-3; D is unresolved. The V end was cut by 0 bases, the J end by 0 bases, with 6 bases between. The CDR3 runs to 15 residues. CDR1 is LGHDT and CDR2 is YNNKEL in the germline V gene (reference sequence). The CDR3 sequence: CASSQDGSSGNTIYF. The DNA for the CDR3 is TGTGCCAGCAGCCAAGACGGGAGCTCTGGAAACACCATATATTTT.

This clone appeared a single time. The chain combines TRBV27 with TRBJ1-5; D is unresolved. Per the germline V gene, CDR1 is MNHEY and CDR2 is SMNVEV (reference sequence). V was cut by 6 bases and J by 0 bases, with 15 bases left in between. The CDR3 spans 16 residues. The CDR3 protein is CASRGSGGDSNQPQHF. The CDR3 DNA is TGTGCCAGCAGGGGGAGCGGCGGTGATAGCAATCAGCCCCAGCATTTT.

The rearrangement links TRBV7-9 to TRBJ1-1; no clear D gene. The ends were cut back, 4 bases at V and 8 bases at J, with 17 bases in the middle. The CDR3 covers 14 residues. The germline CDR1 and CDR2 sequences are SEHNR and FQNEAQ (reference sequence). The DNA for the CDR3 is TGTGCCAGCAGCTATGAGTCCGGGAATAGCGAAGCTTTCTTT. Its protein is CASSYESGNSEAFF.

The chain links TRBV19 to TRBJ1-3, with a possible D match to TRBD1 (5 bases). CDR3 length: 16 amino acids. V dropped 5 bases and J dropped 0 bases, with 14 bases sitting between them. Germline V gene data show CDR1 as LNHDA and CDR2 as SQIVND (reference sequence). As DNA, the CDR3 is TGTGCCAGTAGTCTACTCCGGGGGAGCTCTGGAAACACCATATATTTT. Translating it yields CASSLLRGSSGNTIYF.

CDR3 residues: CASSLDSYYEQYF. CDR3 sequence (DNA): TGTGCCAGCAGCTTAGACAGTTACTACGAGCAGTACTTC. The V gene is TRBV7-3, the J gene TRBJ2-7, with D possibly being TRBD1 (5 bases). V lost 2 bases to trimming and J lost 3 bases, with 8 bases between them. The germline CDR1 and CDR2 sequences are SGHTA and FQGTGA. CDR3 length: 13 amino acids.

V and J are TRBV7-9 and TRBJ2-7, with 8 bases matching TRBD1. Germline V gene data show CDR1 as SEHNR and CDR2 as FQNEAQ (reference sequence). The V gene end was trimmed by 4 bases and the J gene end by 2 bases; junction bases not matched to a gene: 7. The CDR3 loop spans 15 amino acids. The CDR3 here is CASSSRQGKAYEQYF. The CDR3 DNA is TGTGCCAGCAGCTCCCGACAGGGGAAAGCCTACGAGCAGTACTTC.

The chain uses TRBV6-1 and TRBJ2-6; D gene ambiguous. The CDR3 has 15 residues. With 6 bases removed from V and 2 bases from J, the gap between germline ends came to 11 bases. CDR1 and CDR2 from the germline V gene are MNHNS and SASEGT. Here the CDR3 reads CASSRDNTGANVLTF. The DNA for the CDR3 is TGTGCCAGCAGCCGAGACAATACTGGGGCCAACGTCCTGACTTTC.

CDR3 nucleotides: TGTGCCAGCAGTTGGACAGGGGGAACCAATCAGCCCCAGCATTTT. It codes for CASSWTGGTNQPQHF. The chain joins TRBV6-2 or TRBV6-3 to TRBJ1-5; TRBD1 matches at 10 bases. Looked up from germline, CDR1 is MNHEY and CDR2 is SVGEGT. The V segment lost 4 bases and the J segment 3 bases; nucleotides outside the gene matches: 3. The CDR3 covers 15 residues.